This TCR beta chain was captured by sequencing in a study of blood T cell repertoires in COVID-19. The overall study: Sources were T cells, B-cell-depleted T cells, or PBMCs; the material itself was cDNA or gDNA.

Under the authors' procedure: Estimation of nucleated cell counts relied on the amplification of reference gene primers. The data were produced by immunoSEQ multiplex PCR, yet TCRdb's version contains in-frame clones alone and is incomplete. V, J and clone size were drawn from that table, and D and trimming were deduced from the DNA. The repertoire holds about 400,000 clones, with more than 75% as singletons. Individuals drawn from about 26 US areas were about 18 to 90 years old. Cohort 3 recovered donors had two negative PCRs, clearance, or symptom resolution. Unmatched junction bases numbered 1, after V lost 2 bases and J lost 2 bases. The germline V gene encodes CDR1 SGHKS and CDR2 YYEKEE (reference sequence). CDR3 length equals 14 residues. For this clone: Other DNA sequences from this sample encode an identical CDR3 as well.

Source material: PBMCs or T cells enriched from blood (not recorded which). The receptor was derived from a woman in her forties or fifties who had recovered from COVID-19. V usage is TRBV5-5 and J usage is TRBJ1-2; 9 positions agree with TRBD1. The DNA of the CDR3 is TGTGCCAGCAGCTTTGGACAGGGGAACTATGGCTACACCTTC. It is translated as CASSFGQGNYGYTF.